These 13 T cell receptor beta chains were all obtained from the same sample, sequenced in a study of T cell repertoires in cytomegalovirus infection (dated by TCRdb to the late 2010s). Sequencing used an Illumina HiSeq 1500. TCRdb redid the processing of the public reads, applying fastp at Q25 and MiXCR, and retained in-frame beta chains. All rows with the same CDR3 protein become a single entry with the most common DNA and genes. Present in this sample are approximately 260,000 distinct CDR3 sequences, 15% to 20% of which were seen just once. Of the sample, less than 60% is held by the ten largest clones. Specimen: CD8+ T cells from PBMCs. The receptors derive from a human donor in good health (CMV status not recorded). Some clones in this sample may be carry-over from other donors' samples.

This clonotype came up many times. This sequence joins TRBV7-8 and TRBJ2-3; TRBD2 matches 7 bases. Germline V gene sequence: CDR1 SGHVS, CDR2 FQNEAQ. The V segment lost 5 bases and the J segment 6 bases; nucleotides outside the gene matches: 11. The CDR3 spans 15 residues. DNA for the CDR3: TGTGCCAGCAGCCTCCTGGGAGGGGCCGGGGATACGCAGTATTTT. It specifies CASSLLGGAGDTQYF.

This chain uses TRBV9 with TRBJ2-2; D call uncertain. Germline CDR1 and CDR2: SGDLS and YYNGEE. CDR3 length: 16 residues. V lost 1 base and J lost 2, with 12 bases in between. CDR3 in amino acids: CASSVRLLGNTGELFF. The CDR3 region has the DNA TGTGCCAGCAGCGTACGGCTCCTGGGTAACACCGGGGAGCTGTTTTTT.

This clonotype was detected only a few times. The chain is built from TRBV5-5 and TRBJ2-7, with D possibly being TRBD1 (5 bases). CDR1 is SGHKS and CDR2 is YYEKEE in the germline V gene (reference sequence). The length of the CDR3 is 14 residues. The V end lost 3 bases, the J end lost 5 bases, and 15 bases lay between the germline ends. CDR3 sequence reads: CASSSRWVGDEQYF. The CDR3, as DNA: TGTGCCAGCAGCTCCCGATGGGTAGGGGACGAGCAGTACTTC.

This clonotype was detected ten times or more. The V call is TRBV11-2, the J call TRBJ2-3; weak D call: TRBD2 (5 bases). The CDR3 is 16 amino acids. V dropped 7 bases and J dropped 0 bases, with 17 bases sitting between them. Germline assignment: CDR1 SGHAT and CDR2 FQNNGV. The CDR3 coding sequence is TGTGCCAGCACCCTAGGTTCTGGACTTAGCACAGATACGCAGTATTTT. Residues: CASTLGSGLSTDTQYF.

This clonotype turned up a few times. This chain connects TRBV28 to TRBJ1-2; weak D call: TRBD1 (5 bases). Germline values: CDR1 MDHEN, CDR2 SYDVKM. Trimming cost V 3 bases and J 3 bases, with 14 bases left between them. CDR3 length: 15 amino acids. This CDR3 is CASSFGQGGDYGYTF. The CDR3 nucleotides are TGTGCCAGCAGTTTTGGGCAGGGAGGGGACTATGGCTACACCTTC.

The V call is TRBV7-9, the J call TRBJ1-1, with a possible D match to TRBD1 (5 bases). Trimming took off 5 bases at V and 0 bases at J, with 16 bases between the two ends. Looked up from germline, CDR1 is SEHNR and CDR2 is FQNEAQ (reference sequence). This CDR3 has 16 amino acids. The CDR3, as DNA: TGTGCCAGCAGCCCAGGGACCAGGGCGGTGAACACTGAAGCTTTCTTT. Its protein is CASSPGTRAVNTEAFF.

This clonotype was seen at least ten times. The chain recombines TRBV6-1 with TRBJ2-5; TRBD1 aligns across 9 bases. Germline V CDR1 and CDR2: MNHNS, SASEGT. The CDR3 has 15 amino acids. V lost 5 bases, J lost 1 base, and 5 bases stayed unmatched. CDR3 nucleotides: TGTGCCAGCAGTAAGCCGGGACAGGGCCAAGAGACCCAGTACTTC. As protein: CASSKPGQGQETQYF.

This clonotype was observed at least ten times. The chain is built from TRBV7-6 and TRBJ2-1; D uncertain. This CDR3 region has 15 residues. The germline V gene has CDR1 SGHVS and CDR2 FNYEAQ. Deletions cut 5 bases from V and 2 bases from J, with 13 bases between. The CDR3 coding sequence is TGTGCCAGCAGCGCCTCCGCAGTGGCCTACAATGAGCAGTTCTTC. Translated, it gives CASSASAVAYNEQFF. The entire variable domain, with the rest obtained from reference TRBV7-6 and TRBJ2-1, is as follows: GAGVSQSPRYKVTKRGQDVALRCDPISGHVSLYWYRQALGQGPEFLTYFNYEAQQDKSGLPNDRFSAERPEGSISTLTIQRTEQRDSAMYRCASSASAVAYNEQFFGPGTRLTVL.

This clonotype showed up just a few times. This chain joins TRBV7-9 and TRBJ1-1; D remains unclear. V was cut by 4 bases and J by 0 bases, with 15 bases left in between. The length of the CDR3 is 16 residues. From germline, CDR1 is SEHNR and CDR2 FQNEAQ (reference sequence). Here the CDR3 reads CASSSTVLAMNTEAFF. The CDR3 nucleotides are TGTGCCAGCAGCTCCACAGTTCTCGCTATGAACACTGAAGCTTTCTTT.

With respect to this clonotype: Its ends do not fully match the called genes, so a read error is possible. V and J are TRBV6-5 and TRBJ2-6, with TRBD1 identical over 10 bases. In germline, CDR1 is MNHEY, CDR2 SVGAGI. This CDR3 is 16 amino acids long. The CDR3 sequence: CASSYGQGEGAYVLTF. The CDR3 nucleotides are TGTGCCAGCAGTTACGGACAGGGGGAAGGGGCCTACGTCCTGACTTTC.

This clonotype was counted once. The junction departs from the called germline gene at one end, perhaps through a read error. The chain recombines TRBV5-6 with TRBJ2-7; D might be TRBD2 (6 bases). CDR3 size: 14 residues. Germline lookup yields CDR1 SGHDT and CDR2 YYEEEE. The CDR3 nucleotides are TGTGCCAGCAGCCGGGGGTCAGACCAATACGTGCAGTACTTC. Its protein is CASSRGSDQYVQYF.

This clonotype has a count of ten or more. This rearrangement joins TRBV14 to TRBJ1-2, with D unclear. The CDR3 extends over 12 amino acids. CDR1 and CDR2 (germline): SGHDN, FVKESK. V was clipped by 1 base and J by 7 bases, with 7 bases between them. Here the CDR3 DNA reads TGTGCCAGCAGCCAAGGGATAGGTGGCTACACCTTC. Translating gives CASSQGIGGYTF.

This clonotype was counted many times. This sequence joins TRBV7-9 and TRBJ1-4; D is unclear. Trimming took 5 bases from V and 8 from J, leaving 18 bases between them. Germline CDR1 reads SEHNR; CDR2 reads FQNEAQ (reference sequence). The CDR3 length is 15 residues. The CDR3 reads CASSPWSSGGEKLFF. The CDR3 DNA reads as TGTGCCAGCAGCCCGTGGTCCTCTGGAGGGGAAAAACTGTTTTTT.